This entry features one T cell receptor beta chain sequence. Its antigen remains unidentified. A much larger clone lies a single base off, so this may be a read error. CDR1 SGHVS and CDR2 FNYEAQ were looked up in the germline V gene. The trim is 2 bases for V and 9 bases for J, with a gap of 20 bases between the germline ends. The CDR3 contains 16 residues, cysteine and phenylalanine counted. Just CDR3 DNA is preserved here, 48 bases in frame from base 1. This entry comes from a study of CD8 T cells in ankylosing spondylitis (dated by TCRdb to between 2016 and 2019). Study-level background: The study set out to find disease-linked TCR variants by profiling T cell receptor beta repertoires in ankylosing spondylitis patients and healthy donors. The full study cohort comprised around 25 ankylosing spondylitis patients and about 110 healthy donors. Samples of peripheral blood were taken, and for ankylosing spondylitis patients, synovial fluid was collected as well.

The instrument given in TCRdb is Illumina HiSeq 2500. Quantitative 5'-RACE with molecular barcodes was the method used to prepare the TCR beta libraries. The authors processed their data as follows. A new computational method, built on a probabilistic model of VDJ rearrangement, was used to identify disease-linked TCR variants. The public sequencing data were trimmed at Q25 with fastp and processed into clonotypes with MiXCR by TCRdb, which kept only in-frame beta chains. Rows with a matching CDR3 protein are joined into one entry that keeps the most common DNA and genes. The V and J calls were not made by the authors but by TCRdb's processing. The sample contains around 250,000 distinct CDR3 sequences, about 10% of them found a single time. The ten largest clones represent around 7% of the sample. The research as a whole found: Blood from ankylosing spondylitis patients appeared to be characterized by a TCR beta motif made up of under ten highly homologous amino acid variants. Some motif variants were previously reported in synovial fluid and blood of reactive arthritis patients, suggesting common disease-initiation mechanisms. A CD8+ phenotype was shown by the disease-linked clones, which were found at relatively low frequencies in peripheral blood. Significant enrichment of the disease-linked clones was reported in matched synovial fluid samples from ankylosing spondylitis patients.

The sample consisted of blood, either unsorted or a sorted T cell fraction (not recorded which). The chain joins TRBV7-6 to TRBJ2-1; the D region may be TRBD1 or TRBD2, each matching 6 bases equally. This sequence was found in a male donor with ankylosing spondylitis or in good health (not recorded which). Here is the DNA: TGTGCCAGCAGCTTAAAGGAAGGGGGAGGCGACACTGAGCAGTTCTTC. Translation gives CASSLKEGGGDTEQFF.